This T cell receptor (beta chain) was identified during a study of human T cells and chemical hapten exposure. As handled by the study authors: Per sample, the median was 95,638 TCRs, with values from 23,224 to 690,600. TCRdb reprocessed the RACE reads via MiXCR and lists one record per CDR3 protein. What appears here as the V and J calls and clone size reflects TCRdb's work, not the paper's. The data show 100,000 or so distinct CDR3 sequences, 9.5% to 11% seen once. Time point indicated: patch test 2, 6 weeks after DPC sensitization. Regarding treatment: therapeutic diphenylcyclopropenone sensitization with weekly scalp DPC. Blood draws came before every patch-test application. Study-level findings and limits: Among expanded TCRs, significantly more large CDR3 similarity clusters formed than among controls. Counts of expanded TCRs (at PT1) showed a positive correlation with patch test score.

Notes on this clonotype: Its target is unknown.

CDR3 length: 16 residues. The germline V gene has CDR1 SGHNT and CDR2 YYREEE (reference sequence). V lost 3 bases to trimming and J lost 6 bases, with 19 bases between them. V is TRBV5-4 and J is TRBJ2-1, with a weak D call TRBD1 (6 bases). The sequence came from a man aged 35-49 years with alopecia areata. Some clones in this sample may be carry-over from other donors' samples. The specimen comprised whole blood, sampled in connection with sensitization to the hapten diphenylcyclopropenone (DPC). CDR3 in amino acids: CASSSGLGAGSNEQFF. Here the CDR3 DNA reads TGTGCCAGCAGCTCTGGACTGGGGGCGGGTTCCAATGAGCAGTTCTTC.